This T cell receptor beta chain was found in a study of T-cell memory formation after mild COVID-19 (dated by TCRdb to the early 2020s). Background for the entire study: Most TCR sequence clusters were specific to one of the two donors. The cohort was made up of two young adult volunteers, one female and one male, who were previously healthy. In a couple of donors, T-cell clones that expanded and contracted after mild COVID-19 were tracked by sequencing TCRalpha and TCRbeta repertoires over time. Results and caveats for the whole study, not just this receptor: Contracting CD4+ clones appeared mostly in the CM and EM memory subsets, whereas CD8+ clones were enriched in EMRA. Clones contracting from day 15 to 85 had balanced CD4/CD8 phenotypes, while a second wave expanding from day 15 to 37 was biased towards CD4+. The second-wave clones that peaked on day 37 were not confirmed to be SARS-CoV-2 specific. The detection of some responding clones in pre-infection memory suggests that pre-existing cross-reactive memory T cells joined the SARS-CoV-2 response. Only two mild cases were covered in the study, and larger cohorts including severe cases with pre-infection samples were considered necessary.

Regarding this clonotype: Its target antigen remains unknown. There are no base qualities to consult, and no much larger clone falls within one base.

Ficoll-Paque density gradient centrifugation was the method used to isolate PBMCs. The CDR3 measures 15 amino acids from cysteine to phenylalanine. Only CDR3 DNA remains: 45 bases, in frame from the first base. In the germline V gene (reference sequence), CDR1 corresponds to GTSNPN and CDR2 to SVGIG. The germline ends are 14 bases apart after V is trimmed by 0 bases and J by 4 bases. Reads for this sample came from an Illumina NovaSeq 6000. TCRalpha and TCRbeta cDNA libraries were built by 5'RACE with constant-segment primers, adding sample barcodes and unique molecular identifiers. Trizol reagent was used to extract RNA from every sample. The libraries were amplified in two PCR steps, and the second step added a second sample barcode and Illumina TruSeq adapters. The libraries were sequenced on an Illumina NovaSeq using 2 x 150 bp paired-end reads. On the study's bioinformatics: With migec v1.2.7, reads were demultiplexed and then collapsed into UMI-guided consensus sequences. Using mixcr v2.1.11, UMI consensuses were aligned to TRA and TRB V and J templates and then assembled into clonotypes. A clonotype was counted as expanded or contracted only if both edgeR and NoisET called the change significant, with noise models trained on biological replicates. edgeR calls used a false discovery rate-adjusted p below 0.01 and a log2 fold-change threshold of 1. As an exploratory analysis of dynamics, max-normalized trajectories of the 1000 most abundant clonotypes were examined with PCA combined with hierarchical clustering. The CD4 or CD8 phenotype of responding clones was assigned using the separately sequenced CD4+ and CD8+ repertoires. TCRdb reprocessing: public reads trimmed at Q25 with fastp, clones called with MiXCR, in-frame beta chains kept. Identical CDR3 proteins give one entry, which carries the most common genes and DNA. The V and J calls, along with clone size, are taken from TCRdb and not from the paper's own processing. The sample has 90,000 to 120,000 distinct CDR3 sequences on record, approximately 15% of them singletons. The ten largest clones take up around 40% of the sample.

The rearrangement combines TRBV30 with TRBJ2-3, and possibly TRBD1, on 5 matching bases. This sequence originates from a man aged 18 to 30 who had mild COVID-19 (a few samples of this study predate the infection). The sample titles of this study are shuffled in the database, so cell type and time point are left out; the donor was told from shared clones. Input material: PBMCs or a T cell subset sorted from them (not recorded which). In nucleotide form, the sequence is TGTGCCTGGAGTGTATGGGGCAGGGTCCCAGATACGCAGTATTTT. The translation is CAWSVWGRVPDTQYF.